Given below is one T cell receptor beta chain in context. This CDR3 has 17 residues. V trimming: 6 bases; J trimming: 8 bases; junction bases outside the gene matches: 12. Germline values: CDR1 LNHDA, CDR2 SQIVND (reference sequence). These data originate in a study of blood T cell repertoires in COVID-19. About the research overall: Material from acute and convalescent COVID-19 was sourced from the United States, Italy and Spain. T cells, B-cell-depleted T cells, or PBMCs supplied cDNA or gDNA.

Enrolled during active infection, Seattle patients were then followed longitudinally. TCRdb's copy holds only in-frame clones and misses some; the assay was immunoSEQ multiplex PCR. Altogether about 62,000 clones are present, around 91% being singletons, with the ten largest covering 15% to 20%. The clonotype originates from a woman aged 60 to 75 with COVID-19, enrolled during active disease. The specimen was peripheral blood. The chain links TRBV19 to TRBJ2-1, with TRBD2 matching 14 bases. The CDR3 nucleotides read TGTGCCAGTAGGAACCGGGGGACTAGCGGGAGTATGGATGAGCAGTTCTTC. Residues: CASRNRGTSGSMDEQFF.